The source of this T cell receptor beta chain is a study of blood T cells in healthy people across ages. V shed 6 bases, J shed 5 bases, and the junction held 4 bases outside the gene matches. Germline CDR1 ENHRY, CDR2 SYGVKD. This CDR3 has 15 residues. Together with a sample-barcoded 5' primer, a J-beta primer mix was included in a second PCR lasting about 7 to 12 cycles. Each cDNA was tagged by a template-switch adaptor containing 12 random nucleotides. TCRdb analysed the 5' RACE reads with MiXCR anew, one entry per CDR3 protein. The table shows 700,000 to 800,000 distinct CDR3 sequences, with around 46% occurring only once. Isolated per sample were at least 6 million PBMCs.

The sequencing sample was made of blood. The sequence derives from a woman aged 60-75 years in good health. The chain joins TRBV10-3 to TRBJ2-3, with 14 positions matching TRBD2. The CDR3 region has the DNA TGTGCCATCAGACAAGGGACTAGCGGGAGAGATACGCAGTATTTT. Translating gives CAIRQGTSGRDTQYF.